This T cell receptor (beta chain) comes out of a study of blood T cell repertoires in COVID-19. CDR1 is KGHDR, CDR2 SFDVKD, per germline. Trimming cost V 9 bases and J 4 bases; bases outside gene matches: 3. The CDR3 consists of 13 residues. No more than 2 weeks before study entry, exposed participants had met a case of COVID-19. Profiled with immunoSEQ multiplex PCR; TCRdb holds only in-frame clones, not every one. In the table there are 350,000 to 400,000 clones, about 89% of which are singletons. The specimen sequenced was PBMCs or T cells enriched from blood (not recorded which). The source of this sequence is a woman aged 40 to 55 who had been exposed to COVID-19. The chain recombines TRBV24-1 with TRBJ2-2; 8 bases are a match to TRBD1. CDR3 residues: CATSDRATGELFF. The DNA of the CDR3 is TGTGCCACCTCGGACAGGGCCACCGGGGAGCTGTTTTTT.